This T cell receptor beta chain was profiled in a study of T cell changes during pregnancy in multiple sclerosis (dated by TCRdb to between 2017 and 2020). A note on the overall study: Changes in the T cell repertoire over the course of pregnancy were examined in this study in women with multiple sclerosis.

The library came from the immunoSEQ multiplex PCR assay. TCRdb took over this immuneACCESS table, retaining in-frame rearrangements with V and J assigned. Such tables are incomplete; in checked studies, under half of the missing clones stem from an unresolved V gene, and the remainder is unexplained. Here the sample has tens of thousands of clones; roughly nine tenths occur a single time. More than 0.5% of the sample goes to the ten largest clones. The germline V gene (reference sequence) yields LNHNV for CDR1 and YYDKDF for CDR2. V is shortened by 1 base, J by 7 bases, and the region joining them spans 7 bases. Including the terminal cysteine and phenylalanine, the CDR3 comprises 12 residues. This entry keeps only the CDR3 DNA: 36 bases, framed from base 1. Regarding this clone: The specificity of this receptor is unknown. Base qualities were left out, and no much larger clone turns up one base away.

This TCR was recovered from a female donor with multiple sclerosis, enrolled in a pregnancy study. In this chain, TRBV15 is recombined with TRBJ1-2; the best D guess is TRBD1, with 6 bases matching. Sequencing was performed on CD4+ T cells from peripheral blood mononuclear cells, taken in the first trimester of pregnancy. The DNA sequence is TGTGCCACCAGCAGAGCGGACAGTGGCTACACCTTC. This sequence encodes CATSRADSGYTF.